These T cell receptor beta chains were read from a single sample in a study of blood T cell repertoires in COVID-19. The repertoire was sequenced with immunoSEQ multiplex PCR; TCRdb's copy has only in-frame clones and lacks some. The table records some 250,000 clones, approximately 85% of them present only once. Source material: PBMCs or T cells enriched from blood (not recorded which). The receptors originated from a woman aged 50 to 60 who had recovered from COVID-19. The CDR3 runs from the conserved cysteine through the conserved F or W. Each record gives: D gene, V gene, clone size, J gene, CDR3 protein, CDR3 DNA. D genes are given only for firm matches. The size entry is marked missing in some rows and otherwise reads once, few, many or a size class.

TRBD1	TRBV11-3	NA	TRBJ2-2	CASSPLPAKGTDINTGELFF	TGTGCCAGCAGCCCCCTCCCGGCTAAAGGGACAGACATTAACACCGGGGAGCTGTTTTTT
NA	TRBV2	NA	TRBJ1-5	CASKIGDYSNQPQHF	TGTGCCAGCAAAATAGGGGATTATAGCAATCAGCCCCAGCATTTT
NA	TRBV27	NA	TRBJ2-7	CASSPSGYEQYF	TGTGCCAGCAGTCCAAGCGGCTACGAGCAGTACTTC
TRBD2	TRBV4-2	NA	TRBJ2-3	CASSQQASGITDTQYF	TGTGCCAGCAGTCAGCAGGCTAGCGGGATCACAGATACGCAGTATTTT
NA	TRBV29-1	NA	TRBJ1-2	CSAVGGDGYTF	TGCAGCGCCGTGGGGGGTGATGGCTACACCTTC
NA	TRBV2	NA	TRBJ2-5	CASNSLTVQETQYF	TGTGCCAGCAACTCGTTGACAGTACAAGAGACCCAGTACTTC
NA	TRBV9	NA	TRBJ1-3	CASSVGGLTGGNTIYF	TGTGCCAGCAGCGTAGGAGGCCTGACCGGGGGAAACACCATATATTTT
TRBD1	TRBV10-3	NA	TRBJ1-3	CAISESSYRQGSGNTIYF	TGTGCCATCAGTGAGTCGTCCTACAGACAGGGCAGTGGAAACACCATATATTTT
NA	TRBV2	NA	TRBJ1-5	CASSDWGGQPQHF	TGTGCCAGCAGTGACTGGGGAGGCCAGCCCCAGCATTTT
NA	TRBV7-2	NA	TRBJ1-1	CASSLRGGRDTEAFF	TGTGCCAGCAGCTTAAGGGGGGGTAGAGACACTGAAGCTTTCTTT
NA	TRBV7-6	once	TRBJ2-1	CASSPRGTYQNNEQFF	TGTGCCAGCAGCCCCAGGGGAACCTACCAGAACAATGAGCAGTTCTTC
NA	TRBV18	NA	TRBJ1-1	CASSPGIYTEAFF	TGTGCCAGCTCACCGGGCATTTACACTGAAGCTTTCTTT
TRBD1	TRBV19	NA	TRBJ1-3	CASKGTASGNTIYF	TGTGCCAGTAAGGGGACAGCCTCTGGAAACACCATATATTTT
NA	TRBV27	NA	TRBJ2-7	CASGRRGSYEQYF	TGTGCCAGCGGACGCCGGGGGAGCTACGAGCAGTACTTC
TRBD1	TRBV6-1	few	TRBJ1-6	CASSDGQGRYSPLHF	TGTGCCAGCAGTGATGGACAGGGAAGATACTCACCCCTCCACTTT
NA	TRBV27	NA	TRBJ1-1	CASSLTGLNTEAFF	TGTGCCAGCAGTTTAACGGGGTTGAACACTGAAGCTTTCTTT
NA	TRBV28	NA	TRBJ2-7	CASSTGTSYEQYF	TGTGCCAGCAGCACAGGGACCTCCTACGAGCAGTACTTC
NA	TRBV3-1/TRBV3-2	NA	TRBJ2-5	CASSQVGGEETQYF	TGTGCCAGCAGCCAAGTGGGCGGGGAAGAGACCCAGTACTTC
TRBD2	TRBV5-1	NA	TRBJ2-1	CASRQGLAFIEQFF	TGCGCCAGCAGGCAGGGACTAGCATTTATTGAGCAGTTCTTC
NA	TRBV6-5	NA	TRBJ2-1	CASSYTGTSYNEQFF	TGTGCCAGCAGCTACACAGGGACGTCCTACAATGAGCAGTTCTTC
TRBD1	TRBV28	few	TRBJ1-1	CASSPWTGGTEAFF	TGTGCCAGCAGTCCCTGGACAGGGGGCACTGAAGCTTTCTTT
TRBD1	TRBV2	NA	TRBJ1-1	CASRETGANTEAFF	TGTGCCAGCAGAGAGACAGGGGCAAACACTGAAGCTTTCTTT
NA	TRBV7-3	NA	TRBJ2-2	CASSSRQGGSGELFF	TGTGCCAGCAGCTCGCGACAGGGAGGAAGCGGGGAGCTGTTTTTT
NA	TRBV6-6	NA	TRBJ2-1	CASLNGKSYNEQFF	TGTGCCAGCTTGAACGGGAAATCCTACAATGAGCAGTTCTTC
NA	TRBV12-3/TRBV12-4	NA	TRBJ2-4	CATSLIPKNIQYF	TGTGCCACCTCACTCATCCCCAAAAACATTCAGTACTTC